The present T cell receptor (beta chain) was sequenced within a study of beta chain features in type 1 diabetes. Germline V gene lookup returns CDR1 KGHSH and CDR2 LQKENI. The CDR3 runs to 12 residues. Trimming pared 5 bases from V and 3 bases from J, leaving 7 bases between. The entirety of the isolated RNA underwent reverse transcription, so expressed TCRB transcripts were sequenced. Sequenced by immunoSEQ multiplex PCR; TCRdb stores in-frame clones only, minus some. The table includes 150,000 to 200,000 clones, approximately 9% detected once. The V and J genes are TRBV18 and TRBJ1-1; no definite D call. The receptor comes from a young woman in good health. The specimen sequenced was central memory CD4+ T cells from blood. The CDR3, as DNA: TGTGCCAGCTCAACAGAAGACACTGAAGCTTTCTTT. Its translation: CASSTEDTEAFF.